The sequence of this TCR beta chain was determined in a study of blood T cell repertoires in COVID-19. Turning to the study itself: Specimens from acute and convalescent COVID-19 originated in the United States, Italy and Spain. Sources were T cells, B-cell-depleted T cells, or PBMCs; the material itself was cDNA or gDNA.

It was during active infection that Seattle patients were enrolled and then longitudinally followed. As handled by the study authors: Amplification from reference gene primers served as the basis for estimated nucleated cell counts. Measured with immunoSEQ multiplex PCR; TCRdb has only the in-frame clones, and not every one. That table gives V, J and clone size, and the DNA gave D and trimming. The profile shows 200,000 or so clones, around nine tenths of them singletons. This clone has just one count. The J segment lost 5 bases and the V segment lost 4 bases, leaving 13 bases of the junction unmatched. The CDR3 has 16 residues. The V gene's germline CDR1 is SGHDT and CDR2 YYEEEE.

Sequencing input: peripheral blood. The TCR sequence derives from a man aged 50-60 years with COVID-19, enrolled during active disease. V and J are TRBV5-6 and TRBJ2-5, with 8 positions matching TRBD1. The CDR3 spells CASSRPGQGFFETQYF. The CDR3 DNA follows: TGTGCCAGCAGCCGGCCCGGACAGGGTTTTTTTGAGACCCAGTACTTC.